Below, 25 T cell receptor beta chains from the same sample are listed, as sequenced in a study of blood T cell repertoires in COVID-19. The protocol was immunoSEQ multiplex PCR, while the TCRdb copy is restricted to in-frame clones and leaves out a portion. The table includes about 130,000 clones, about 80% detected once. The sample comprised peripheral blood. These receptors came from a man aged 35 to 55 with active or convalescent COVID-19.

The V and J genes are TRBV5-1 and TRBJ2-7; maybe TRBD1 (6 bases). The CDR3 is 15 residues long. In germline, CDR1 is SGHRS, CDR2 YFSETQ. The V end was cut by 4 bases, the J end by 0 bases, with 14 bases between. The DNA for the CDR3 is TGCGCCAGCAGCCGGATGGGGGCCGGCTCCTACGAGCAGTACTTC. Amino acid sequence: CASSRMGAGSYEQYF. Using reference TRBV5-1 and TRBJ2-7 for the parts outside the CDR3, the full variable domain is KAGVTQTPRYLIKTRGQQVTLSCSPISGHRSVSWYQQTPGQGLQFLFEYFSETQRNKGNFPGRFSGRQFSNSRSEMNVSTLELGDSALYLCASSRMGAGSYEQYFGPGTRLTVT.

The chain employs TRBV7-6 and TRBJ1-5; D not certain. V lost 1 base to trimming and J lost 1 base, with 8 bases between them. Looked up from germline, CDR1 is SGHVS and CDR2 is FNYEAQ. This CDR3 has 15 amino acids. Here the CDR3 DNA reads TGTGCCAGCAGCTTAGGTTCGTTCAGCAATCAGCCCCAGCATTTT. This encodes CASSLGSFSNQPQHF.

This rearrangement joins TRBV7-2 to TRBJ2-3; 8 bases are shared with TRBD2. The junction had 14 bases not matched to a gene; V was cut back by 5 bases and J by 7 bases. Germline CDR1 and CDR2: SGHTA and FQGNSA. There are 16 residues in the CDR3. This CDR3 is CASSRKLAEGTNTQYF. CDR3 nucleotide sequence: TGTGCCAGCAGCCGCAAACTAGCGGAGGGCACTAATACGCAGTATTTT.

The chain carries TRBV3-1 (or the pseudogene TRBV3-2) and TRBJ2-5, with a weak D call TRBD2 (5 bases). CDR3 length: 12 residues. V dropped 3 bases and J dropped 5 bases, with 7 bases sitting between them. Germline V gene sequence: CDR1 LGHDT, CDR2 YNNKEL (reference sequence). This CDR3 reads CASSHTRETQYF. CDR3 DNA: TGTGCCAGCAGCCATACTAGGGAGACCCAGTACTTC.

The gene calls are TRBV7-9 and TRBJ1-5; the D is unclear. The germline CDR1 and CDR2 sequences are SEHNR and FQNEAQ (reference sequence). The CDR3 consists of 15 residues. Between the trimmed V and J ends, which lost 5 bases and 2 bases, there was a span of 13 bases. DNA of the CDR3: TGTGCCAGCAGCGCCGGGTTAGCTGGCAATCAGCCCCAGCATTTT. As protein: CASSAGLAGNQPQHF.

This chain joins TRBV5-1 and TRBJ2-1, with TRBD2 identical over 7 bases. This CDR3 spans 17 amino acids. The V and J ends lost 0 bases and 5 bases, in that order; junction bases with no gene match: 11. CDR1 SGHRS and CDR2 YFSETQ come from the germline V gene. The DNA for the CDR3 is TGCGCCAGCAGCTTGGTTGAGATGGCGGGGGATAACAATGAGCAGTTCTTC. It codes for CASSLVEMAGDNNEQFF.

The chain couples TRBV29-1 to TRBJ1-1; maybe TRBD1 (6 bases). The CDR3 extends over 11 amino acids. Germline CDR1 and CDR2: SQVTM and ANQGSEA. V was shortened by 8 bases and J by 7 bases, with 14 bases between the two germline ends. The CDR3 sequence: CSPEGDSEAFF. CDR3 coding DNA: TGCAGCCCCGAGGGGGATAGTGAAGCTTTCTTT.

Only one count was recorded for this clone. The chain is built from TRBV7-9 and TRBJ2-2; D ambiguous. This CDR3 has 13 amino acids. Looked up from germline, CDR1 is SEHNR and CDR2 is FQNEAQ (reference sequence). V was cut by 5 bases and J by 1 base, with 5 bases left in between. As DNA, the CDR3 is TGTGCCAGCAGCCAAAAGAACACCGGGGAGCTGTTTTTT. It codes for CASSQKNTGELFF.

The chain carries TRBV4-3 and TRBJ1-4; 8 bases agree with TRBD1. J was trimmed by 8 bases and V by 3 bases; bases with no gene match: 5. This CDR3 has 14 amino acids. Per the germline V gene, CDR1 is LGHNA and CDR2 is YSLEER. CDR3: CASSHSRGREKLFF. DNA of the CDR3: TGCGCCAGCAGCCATAGCAGGGGGCGGGAAAAACTGTTTTTT.

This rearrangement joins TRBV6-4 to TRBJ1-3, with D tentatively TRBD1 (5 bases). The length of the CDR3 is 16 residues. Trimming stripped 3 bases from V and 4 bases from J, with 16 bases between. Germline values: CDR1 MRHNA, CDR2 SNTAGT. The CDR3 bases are TGTGCCAGCAGTGAAGGGGAGGTAACGTTAGGAAACACCATATATTTT. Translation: CASSEGEVTLGNTIYF.

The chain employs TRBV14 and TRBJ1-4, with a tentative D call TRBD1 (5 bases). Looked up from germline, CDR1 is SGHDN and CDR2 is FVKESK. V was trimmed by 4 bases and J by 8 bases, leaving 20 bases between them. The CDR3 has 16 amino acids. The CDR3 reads CASSLSGLTWGEKLFF. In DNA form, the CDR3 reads TGTGCCAGCAGCCTCTCGGGACTCACCTGGGGCGAAAAACTGTTTTTT.

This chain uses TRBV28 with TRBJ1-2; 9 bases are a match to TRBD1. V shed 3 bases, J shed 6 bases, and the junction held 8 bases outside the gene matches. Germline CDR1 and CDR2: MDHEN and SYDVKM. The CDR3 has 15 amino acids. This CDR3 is CASSFSPGQGHGYTF. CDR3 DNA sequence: TGTGCCAGCAGTTTCTCCCCGGGACAGGGTCATGGCTACACCTTC.

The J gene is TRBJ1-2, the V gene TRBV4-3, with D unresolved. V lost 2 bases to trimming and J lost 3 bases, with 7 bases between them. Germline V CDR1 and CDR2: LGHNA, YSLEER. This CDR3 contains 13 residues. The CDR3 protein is CASSQMGDYGYTF. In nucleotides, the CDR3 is TGCGCCAGCAGCCAAATGGGCGACTATGGCTACACCTTC.

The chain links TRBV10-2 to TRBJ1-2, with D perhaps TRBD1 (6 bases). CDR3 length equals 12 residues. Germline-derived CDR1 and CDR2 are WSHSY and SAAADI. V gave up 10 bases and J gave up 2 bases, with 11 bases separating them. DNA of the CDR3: TGCGCCACCGGACAGTTAAACTATGGCTACACCTTC. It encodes CATGQLNYGYTF.

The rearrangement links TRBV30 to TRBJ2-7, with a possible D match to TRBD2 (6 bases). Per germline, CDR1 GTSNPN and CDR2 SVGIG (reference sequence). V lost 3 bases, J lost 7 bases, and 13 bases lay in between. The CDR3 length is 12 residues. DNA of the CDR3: TGTGCCTGGAGGGCTGGCGGGGATGAGCAGTACTTC. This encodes CAWRAGGDEQYF. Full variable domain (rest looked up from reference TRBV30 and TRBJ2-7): SQTIHQWPATLVQPVGSPLSLECTVEGTSNPNLYWYRQAAGRGLQLLFYSVGIGQISSEVPQNLSASRPQDRQFILSSKKLLLSDSGFYLCAWRAGGDEQYFGPGTRLTVT.

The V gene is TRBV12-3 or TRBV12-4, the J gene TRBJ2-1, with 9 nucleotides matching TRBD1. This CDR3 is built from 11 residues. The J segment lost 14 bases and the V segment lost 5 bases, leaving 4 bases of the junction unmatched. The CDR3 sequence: CASSRDRGKFF. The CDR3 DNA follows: TGTGCCAGCAGTCGAGACAGGGGGAAGTTCTTC.

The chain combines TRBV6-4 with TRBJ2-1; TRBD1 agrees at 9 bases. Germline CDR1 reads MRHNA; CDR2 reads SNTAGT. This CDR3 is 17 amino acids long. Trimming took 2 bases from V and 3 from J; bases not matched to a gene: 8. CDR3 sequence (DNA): TGTGCCAGCAGTGACCCTGCCGGGACAGGGCGCTACAATGAGCAGTTCTTC. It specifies CASSDPAGTGRYNEQFF.

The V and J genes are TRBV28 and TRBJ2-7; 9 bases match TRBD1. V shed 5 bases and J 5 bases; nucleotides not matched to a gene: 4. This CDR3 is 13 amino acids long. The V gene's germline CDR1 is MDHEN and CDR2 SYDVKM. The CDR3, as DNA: TGTGCCAGCAGTCCACGGGACAGGGACGAGCAGTACTTC. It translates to CASSPRDRDEQYF. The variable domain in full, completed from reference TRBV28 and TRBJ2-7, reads DVKVTQSSRYLVKRTGEKVFLECVQDMDHENMFWYRQDPGLGLRLIYFSYDVKMKEKGDIPEGYSVSREKKERFSLILESASTNQTSMYLCASSPRDRDEQYFGPGTRLTVT.

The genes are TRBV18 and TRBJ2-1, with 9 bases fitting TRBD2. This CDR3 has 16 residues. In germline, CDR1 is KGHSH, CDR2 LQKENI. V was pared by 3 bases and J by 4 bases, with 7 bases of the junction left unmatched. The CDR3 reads CASSPPLAGAYNEQFF. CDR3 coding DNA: TGTGCCAGCTCACCTCCGTTAGCGGGGGCATACAATGAGCAGTTCTTC.

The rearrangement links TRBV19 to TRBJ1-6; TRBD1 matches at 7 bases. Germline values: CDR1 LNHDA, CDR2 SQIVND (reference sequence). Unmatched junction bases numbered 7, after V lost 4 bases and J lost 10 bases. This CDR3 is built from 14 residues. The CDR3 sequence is CASSTTGVYSPLHF. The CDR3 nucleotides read TGTGCCAGTAGTACTACAGGGGTGTACTCACCCCTCCACTTT.

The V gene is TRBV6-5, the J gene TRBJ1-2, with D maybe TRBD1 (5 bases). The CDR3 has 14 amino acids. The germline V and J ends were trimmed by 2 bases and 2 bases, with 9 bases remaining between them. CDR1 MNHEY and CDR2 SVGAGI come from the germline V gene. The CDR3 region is CASSYGPGNYGYTF. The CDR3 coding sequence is TGTGCCAGCAGTTACGGACCAGGGAACTATGGCTACACCTTC.

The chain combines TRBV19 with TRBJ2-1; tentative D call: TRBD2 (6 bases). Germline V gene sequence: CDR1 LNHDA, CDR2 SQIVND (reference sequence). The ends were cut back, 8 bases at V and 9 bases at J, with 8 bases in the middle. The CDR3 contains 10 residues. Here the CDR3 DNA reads TGTGCCAGTGGAGGGAGTGAGCAGTTCTTC. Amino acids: CASGGSEQFF.

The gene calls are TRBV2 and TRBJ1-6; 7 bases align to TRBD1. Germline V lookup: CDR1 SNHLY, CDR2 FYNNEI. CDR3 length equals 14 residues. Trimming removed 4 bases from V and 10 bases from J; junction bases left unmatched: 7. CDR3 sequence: CASSARDSISPLHF. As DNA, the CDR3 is TGTGCCAGCAGTGCTCGGGACAGTATATCACCCCTCCACTTT. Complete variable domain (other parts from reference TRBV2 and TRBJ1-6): EPEVTQTPSHQVTQMGQEVILRCVPISNHLYFYWYRQILGQKVEFLVSFYNNEISEKSEIFDDQFSVERPDGSNFTLKIRSTKLEDSAMYFCASSARDSISPLHFGNGTRLTVT.

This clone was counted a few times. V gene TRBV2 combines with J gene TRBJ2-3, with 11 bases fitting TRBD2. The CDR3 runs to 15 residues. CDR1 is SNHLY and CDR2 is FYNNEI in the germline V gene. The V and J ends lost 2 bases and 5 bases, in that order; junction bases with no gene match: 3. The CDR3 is CASSELAGGLDTQYF. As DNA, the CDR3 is TGTGCCAGCAGTGAACTAGCGGGAGGTCTAGATACGCAGTATTTT.

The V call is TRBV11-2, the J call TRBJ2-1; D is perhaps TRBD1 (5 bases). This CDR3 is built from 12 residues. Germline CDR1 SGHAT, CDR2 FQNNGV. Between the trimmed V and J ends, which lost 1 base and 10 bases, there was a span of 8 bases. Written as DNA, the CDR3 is TGTGCCAGCAGCTTAGCTGACAGCGAGCAGTTCTTC. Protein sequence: CASSLADSEQFF.